Sequencing of this T cell receptor (beta chain) was carried out in a study of CD8 T cells in Susac syndrome. Study-wide points: The authors acknowledged that their TCR sequencing and HLA analysis involved a relatively small number of individuals.

The RNA input was roughly 0.45 to 1 ug, and it was reverse transcribed with random hexamers. TCRdb re-analysed the immunoSEQ multiplex PCR reads in MiXCR, keeping a single row per CDR3 protein. The table shows about 300,000 distinct CDR3 sequences, with about 82% occurring only once. With regard to this clonotype: What it binds is unknown.

The V and J ends lost 5 bases and 3 bases, in that order; junction bases with no gene match: 4. The CDR3 runs to 13 residues. Germline values: CDR1 SEHNR, CDR2 FQNEAQ (reference sequence). TCR beta sequencing covered blood CD8+ and CD4+ T cells. Treatment-naive patients with stable or active relapsing-remitting disease served as multiple sclerosis controls. Sequenced material: CD8+ T cells from PBMCs. The chain carries TRBV7-9 and TRBJ2-7; 7 bases match TRBD1. This clonotype was obtained from a human donor with multiple sclerosis. In nucleotides, the CDR3 is TGTGCCAGCAGCGGGACAGCGATCTACGAGCAGTACTTC. Translation gives CASSGTAIYEQYF. The full variable domain, with the rest looked up from reference TRBV7-9 and TRBJ2-7, is DTGVSQNPRHKITKRGQNVTFRCDPISEHNRLYWYRQTLGQGPEFLTYFQNEAQLEKSRLLSDRFSAERPKGSFSTLEIQRTEQGDSAMYLCASSGTAIYEQYFGPGTRLTVT.